This T cell receptor beta chain was identified during a study of CD8 T cells in ankylosing spondylitis. This clonotype was counted between two and nine times. Antigen specificity is unknown. Germline V lookup: CDR1 SNHLY, CDR2 FYNNEI. The ends were cut back, 7 bases at V and 2 bases at J, with 12 bases in the middle. The CDR3 is made up of 13 amino acids. Study results and limitations: The authors reported significant enrichment of disease-linked clones in matched ankylosing spondylitis synovial fluid.

Quantitative barcoded 5'-RACE was used to prepare TCR beta libraries. TCRdb independently ran MiXCR on the 5' RACE reads; one entry per CDR3 protein. The sample consists of under 200,000 distinct CDR3 sequences, roughly 10% of them appearing once. Material for sequencing was blood, either unsorted or a sorted T cell fraction (not recorded which). The chain joins TRBV2 to TRBJ2-7; no clear D gene. The source of this sequence is a male donor with ankylosing spondylitis or in good health (not recorded which). DNA of the CDR3: TGTGCCAGCAATAGAAACCCTACCTACGAGCAGTACTTC. It yields the protein CASNRNPTYEQYF.